A selection of T cell receptor beta chains follows, all from one sample in a study of CD8+CD57+ T cells in acquired aplastic anemia. MiXCR was run by TCRdb on the reads, yielding one entry per CDR3 protein. The data show about 470,000 distinct CDR3 sequences, around 30% seen once. Sample: sorted CD4+, CD8+, or CD8+CD57+ T cells (not recorded which) from PBMCs. These receptors all stem from a human donor with aplastic anemia. The CDR3 runs from the conserved cysteine through the conserved F or W. Fields, in order: J gene, D gene, V gene, CDR3 protein. A D gene is named only where the DNA matches it firmly.

j_gene: TRBJ1-4
d_gene: .
v_gene: TRBV29-1
CDR3aa: CSVLQGNNEKLFF

j_gene: TRBJ1-2
d_gene: TRBD1
v_gene: TRBV19
CDR3aa: CASSNPGQGLGYGYTF

j_gene: TRBJ2-4
d_gene: .
v_gene: TRBV5-6
CDR3aa: CASSLVPGQGNIQYF

j_gene: TRBJ2-5
d_gene: TRBD1
v_gene: TRBV4-1
CDR3aa: CAAGGSEETQYF

j_gene: TRBJ1-1
d_gene: TRBD1
v_gene: TRBV20-1
CDR3aa: CSARDIGQGDTEAFF

j_gene: TRBJ2-1
d_gene: .
v_gene: TRBV20-1
CDR3aa: CSALRTAGNEQFF

j_gene: TRBJ1-1
d_gene: .
v_gene: TRBV11-2
CDR3aa: CASSLRGGRGYTEAFF

j_gene: TRBJ2-7
d_gene: .
v_gene: TRBV7-9
CDR3aa: CASSLGAVYEQYF

j_gene: TRBJ2-2
d_gene: .
v_gene: TRBV6-6
CDR3aa: CASSFSVSTGELFF

j_gene: TRBJ1-1
d_gene: TRBD1
v_gene: TRBV6-2/TRBV6-3
CDR3aa: CASTTLISGQDSEAFF

j_gene: TRBJ2-7
d_gene: .
v_gene: TRBV5-1
CDR3aa: CTSSLSPTYEQYF